Below, 25 T cell receptor beta chains from the same sample are listed, as sequenced in a study of CD8+CD57+ T cells in acquired aplastic anemia. The template used for profiling TCR beta VDJ and CDR3 was genomic DNA. TCRdb ran MiXCR on the reads and lists one entry per CDR3 protein. The table shows over 150,000 distinct CDR3 sequences, with roughly 65% occurring only once. Whoever was chosen for sequencing had shown CD8+CD57+ cell expansion by flow cytometry. Sequenced: sorted CD4+, CD8+, or CD8+CD57+ T cells (not recorded which) from PBMCs. The receptors were sampled from a human donor with aplastic anemia.

The chain has TRBV2 and TRBJ2-1; D not resolved. V was trimmed by 4 bases and J by 6 bases, leaving 10 bases between them. Per germline, CDR1 SNHLY and CDR2 FYNNEI. This CDR3 region has 13 residues. CDR3 bases: TGTGCCAGCAGTGTCTCTAGGATCAATGAGCAGTTCTTC. The encoded protein is CASSVSRINEQFF.

This clonotype was counted a few times. The chain recombines TRBV7-2 with TRBJ2-7, with 8 bases matching TRBD1. J lost 1 base, V lost 3 bases, and 5 bases had no gene match. The CDR3 consists of 15 residues. CDR1 is SGHTA and CDR2 is FQGNSA in the germline V gene. For the CDR3, the DNA is TGTGCCAGCAGCTTTGACAGGGGCTCATCCTACGAGCAGTACTTC. Translated: CASSFDRGSSYEQYF.

About this clonotype itself: One end of the junction is discordant with germline, which a read error may explain. This rearrangement joins TRBV2 to TRBJ1-1; 9 bases map to TRBD1. The CDR3 contains 13 residues. Germline values: CDR1 SNHLY, CDR2 FYNNEI. CDR3 nucleotide sequence: TGTGCCAGCAAAGGACAGGGGAGCACTGAAGCTTCCTTT. This encodes CASKGQGSTEASF.

As concerns this clonotype: One end of the junction does not line up with germline, which may come from a read error. The chain recombines TRBV20-1 with TRBJ2-1; D gene unclear. Looked up from germline, CDR1 is DFQATT and CDR2 is SNEGSKA (reference sequence). The length of the CDR3 is 14 residues. DNA for the CDR3: TGCAGTGCTAGAGGGGAAAGGTCCTATAATGAGCAGTTCTTC. Translating it yields CSARGERSYNEQFF.

The chain carries TRBV7-6 and TRBJ2-7, with no clear D. Between the trimmed V and J ends, which lost 3 bases and 2 bases, there was a span of 8 bases. This CDR3 contains 13 residues. The germline gives CDR1 SGHVS, CDR2 FNYEAQ. CDR3: CASSFGEPYEQYF. Written as DNA, the CDR3 is TGTGCCAGCAGCTTTGGGGAACCCTACGAGCAGTACTTC.

The CDR3 nucleotides read TGTGCCACCAGTGATGCGGGACGGAACTATGGCTACACCTTC. Translated: CATSDAGRNYGYTF. The chain couples TRBV24-1 to TRBJ1-2; D is possibly TRBD1 (5 bases). Trimming cost V 3 bases and J 2 bases, with 9 bases left between them. Germline-derived CDR1 and CDR2 are KGHDR and SFDVKD. CDR3 length: 14 residues.

The CDR3 loop is CSAKAGDTEAFF. CDR3 in DNA: TGCAGTGCTAAAGCTGGGGACACTGAAGCTTTCTTT. V is TRBV20-1 and J is TRBJ1-1; D unresolved. The CDR3 is made up of 12 amino acids. Germline loops: CDR1 DFQATT, CDR2 SNEGSKA (reference sequence). The V gene lost 4 bases and the J gene lost 3 bases, with 9 bases spanning the gap.

The genes are TRBV7-2 and TRBJ1-2; TRBD1 might be the D (6 bases). The CDR3 is made up of 13 amino acids. The V and J ends lost 5 bases and 13 bases respectively, with 20 bases between them. Germline CDR1 is SGHTA and CDR2 is FQGNSA. The CDR3 reads CASSRGGGLASTF. The CDR3 DNA reads TGTGCCAGCAGCCGAGGGGGAGGGCTGGCAAGCACCTTC.

The chain links TRBV20-1 to TRBJ1-5; D not certain. The CDR3 extends over 15 amino acids. Trimming removed 7 bases from V and 1 base from J, with 17 bases in between. The V gene's germline CDR1 is DFQATT and CDR2 SNEGSKA (reference sequence). In nucleotides, the CDR3 is TGCAGTGTCAGATCGGGGTCGGGGAGCAATCAGCCCCAGCATTTT. It encodes CSVRSGSGSNQPQHF.

V gene TRBV5-8 combines with J gene TRBJ1-2; 7 positions agree with TRBD1. The CDR3 consists of 16 residues. Losses at the gene ends were 5 bases for V and 5 bases for J; bases not matched to a gene: 15. Germline V CDR1 and CDR2: SGHTS, YDEGEE. The CDR3 region is CASRPLPGQSHYGYTF. CDR3 nucleotide sequence: TGTGCCAGCAGACCCCTACCGGGACAGTCTCATTATGGCTACACCTTC.

The chain has TRBV10-3 and TRBJ2-1; D unclear. Germline CDR1 ENHRY, CDR2 SYGVKD. The CDR3 spans 17 residues. Trimming cost V 9 bases and J 10 bases, with 31 bases left between them. CDR3: CAIRRVGFRNLQGEQFF. The DNA of the CDR3 is TGTGCCATAAGAAGGGTGGGGTTTCGGAACCTACAAGGAGAGCAGTTCTTC.

This clonotype showed up just a few times. The rearrangement joins TRBV3-1 to TRBJ2-3, with D unclear. The CDR3 loop spans 15 amino acids. Germline V gives CDR1 LGHDT, CDR2 YNNKEL (reference sequence). Trimming left V 0 bases short and J 1 base short, with 8 bases between. The CDR3 DNA follows: TGTGCCAGCAGCCAAGATTGGTATGGCACAGATACGCAGTATTTT. It codes for CASSQDWYGTDTQYF.

This chain connects TRBV12-3 or TRBV12-4 to TRBJ1-1; D remains unclear. The CDR3 contains 12 residues. Deletions cut 8 bases from V and 6 bases from J, with 13 bases between. CDR3 sequence: CASEGVSAEAFF. The DNA for the CDR3 is TGTGCCAGCGAGGGCGTTTCAGCTGAAGCTTTCTTT.

The chain couples TRBV4-1 to TRBJ1-1, with D perhaps TRBD1 (5 bases). V lost 1 base, J lost 5 bases, and 20 bases lay in between. The CDR3 runs 17 residues. Germline V gene data show CDR1 as MGHRA and CDR2 as YSYEKL. This chain's CDR3 is CASSQVWGKGRGTEAFF. The CDR3 DNA reads as TGCGCCAGCAGCCAAGTTTGGGGCAAGGGGCGCGGGACTGAAGCTTTCTTT.

This clonotype showed up many times. This chain links TRBV29-1 with TRBJ2-5; D possibly corresponds to TRBD2 (5 bases). CDR1 and CDR2 from the germline V gene are SQVTM and ANQGSEA. V was cut by 4 bases and J by 4 bases, with 10 bases left in between. The length of the CDR3 is 12 residues. The CDR3 spells CSVVSAGETQYF. The DNA of the CDR3 is TGCAGCGTTGTTAGTGCGGGAGAGACCCAGTACTTC.

This chain joins TRBV20-1 and TRBJ2-5; D gene uncertain. Germline CDR1 DFQATT, CDR2 SNEGSKA (reference sequence). The V gene lost 3 bases and the J gene lost 4 bases, with 6 bases spanning the gap. The length of the CDR3 is 11 residues. The CDR3 protein is CSARIGETQYF. The CDR3, as DNA: TGCAGTGCTAGGATAGGAGAGACCCAGTACTTC.

This chain uses TRBV6-5 with TRBJ1-3; TRBD1 is a possible D gene (5 bases). Germline V gene data show CDR1 as MNHEY and CDR2 as SVGAGI. The CDR3 consists of 14 residues. The V end lost 2 bases, the J end lost 8 bases, and 13 bases lay between the germline ends. CDR3 sequence (DNA): TGTGCCAGCAGTTACGGGGGGGAAGGCTACACCATATATTTT. Amino acid sequence: CASSYGGEGYTIYF.

The V and J genes are TRBV7-6 and TRBJ2-7; tentative D call: TRBD2 (6 bases). CDR1 and CDR2 (germline): SGHVS, FNYEAQ. V was cut by 5 bases and J by 0 bases, with 14 bases left in between. The CDR3 is 15 residues long. CDR3 protein: CASSLLAPSSYEQYF. The CDR3 region has the DNA TGTGCCAGCAGCCTCCTAGCGCCAAGCTCCTACGAGCAGTACTTC.

The chain is built from TRBV7-9 and TRBJ2-7; D remains unclear. V shed 5 bases and J shed 0 bases, with 11 bases lying between them. This CDR3 is 14 amino acids long. Germline lookup yields CDR1 SEHNR and CDR2 FQNEAQ (reference sequence). CDR3 DNA: TGTGCCAGCAGCACCAGGCCGAGCTCCTACGAGCAGTACTTC. Translated, it gives CASSTRPSSYEQYF.

The chain carries TRBV7-9 and TRBJ1-1, with TRBD1 as a possible D gene (5 bases). Per germline, CDR1 SEHNR and CDR2 FQNEAQ (reference sequence). The ends were cut back, 7 bases at V and 4 bases at J, with 16 bases in the middle. The CDR3 contains 14 residues. The CDR3 reads CASTLRRRGTEAFF. CDR3 in DNA: TGTGCCAGCACCCTGCGGCGGAGGGGCACTGAAGCTTTCTTT.

A few counts support this clonotype. This rearrangement joins TRBV5-1 to TRBJ2-7; 12 nucleotides align to TRBD2. V gave up 0 bases and J gave up 3 bases; unmatched junction bases: 10. The CDR3 has 18 residues. Germline V lookup: CDR1 SGHRS, CDR2 YFSETQ. The CDR3 loop reads CASSLGWTSGALIYEQYF. The CDR3 region has the DNA TGCGCCAGCAGCTTGGGATGGACTAGCGGGGCACTAATCTACGAGCAGTACTTC.

In its sample, this clonotype was seen a few times. The genes are TRBV20-1 and TRBJ1-5; TRBD1 is a possible D gene (6 bases). The CDR3 covers 17 residues. From germline, CDR1 is DFQATT and CDR2 SNEGSKA (reference sequence). Trimming pared 0 bases from V and 4 bases from J, leaving 19 bases between. This chain's CDR3 is CSARESGTSRSNQPQHF. The DNA for the CDR3 is TGCAGTGCTAGAGAATCCGGGACATCACGGTCGAATCAGCCCCAGCATTTT.

Turning to this clonotype: The CDR3 does not close with the conserved phenylalanine or tryptophan, likely indicating a read error. V is TRBV20-1 and J is TRBJ1-2; D is undetermined. This CDR3 comprises 15 residues. The germline V and J ends were trimmed by 4 bases and 0 bases, with 15 bases remaining between them. Germline V gives CDR1 DFQATT, CDR2 SNEGSKA (reference sequence). The CDR3 protein is CSAKHRVLTNYGYTL. The CDR3 DNA reads as TGCAGTGCTAAACATCGGGTATTAACTAACTATGGCTACACCCTC.

This chain's CDR3 is CASSPKGGATNEKLFF. The CDR3 region has the DNA TGTGCCAGCAGCCCAAAGGGCGGTGCAACTAATGAAAAACTGTTTTTT. The genes are TRBV7-8 and TRBJ1-4; D ambiguous. The ends were cut back, 5 bases at V and 0 bases at J, with 13 bases in the middle. CDR3 size: 16 residues. CDR1 is SGHVS and CDR2 is FQNEAQ in the germline V gene.

The chain couples TRBV7-9 to TRBJ2-1, with D unresolved. The V end was cut by 5 bases, the J end by 0 bases, with 14 bases between. Per germline, CDR1 SEHNR and CDR2 FQNEAQ (reference sequence). The CDR3 loop spans 16 amino acids. Here the CDR3 DNA reads TGTGCCAGCAGCGTCGACTTCTCGAGCTCCTACAATGAGCAGTTCTTC. Translated: CASSVDFSSSYNEQFF.